Given below is one T cell receptor (beta chain) in context. The antigen it recognizes is unknown. No per-base quality is available; no much larger clone lies one base away. This entry belongs to a study of PD-1 blockade in classical Hodgkin lymphoma (dated by TCRdb to about 2020). Describing the broader study: A peripheral blood immune signature of response to PD-1 blockade in classical Hodgkin lymphoma was defined using TCR beta sequencing and CyTOF.

The meaning of the sample's time point label: newly diagnosed, previously untreated cHL patient sample. CD8+ T cells were purified from thawed PBMCs by magnetic negative selection with a Miltenyi CD8+ T cell isolation kit. To serve as a comparison group for the relapsed/refractory trial patients, PBMCs were sequenced from patients with newly diagnosed, previously untreated classical Hodgkin lymphoma. After peripheral blood was drawn into 8 mL Vacutainer Cell Preparation Tubes, PBMCs were isolated by centrifugation and then cryopreserved. Purified CD4+ and CD8+ fractions were prepared only for cases with an additional available PBMC sample. Magnetically labelled cells were removed on LS columns in a quadroMACS separator, and the flow-through was retained as the purified fraction. Beyond this particular receptor, the publication reports: Baseline TCR diversity was reported to be lower in newly diagnosed patients than in healthy donors, and even lower in relapsed/refractory patients. Only a single clinical trial cohort was studied, and what caused the repertoire differences, possibly disease activity or prior therapy, remained undefined.

Genomic DNA was extracted with the Qiagen DNeasy kit from unsorted PBMCs and from negatively selected CD4+ and CD8+ fractions. Amplification of TCR beta CDR3 regions was done by immunoSEQ multiplex PCR with primers that anneal to V and J segments. A synthetic immune receptor repertoire was used to minimize amplification bias, and any remaining bias was removed computationally after sequencing. The original pipeline was this. Repertoire diversity was quantified as the Shannon entropy index using custom Python scripts. Unsorted, CD4+ and CD8+ repertoires were analyzed separately, except in combined analyses where CD4+ and CD8+ sequences were merged in silico. TCRdb took over this immuneACCESS table, retaining in-frame rearrangements with V and J assigned. Such tables are incomplete; in checked studies, under half of the missing clones stem from an unresolved V gene, and the remainder is unexplained. D and trimming were read from the DNA, whereas the V and J calls and clone size are those reported in that table. For this sample there are around 5,000 clones; approximately 90% appear just once. The ten largest account for 14% of the sample.

Sequenced material: CD8+ T cells from blood. This clonotype was sampled from a human donor with classical Hodgkin lymphoma.

In nucleotides, the sequence is TGTGCCAGCAGCCCGGACAGGTCCAACACTGAAGCTTTCTTT. It is translated as CASSPDRSNTEAFF. The chain is made from TRBV7-6 and TRBJ1-1, with 7 bases matching TRBD1. The germline V gene gives CDR1 as SGHVS and CDR2 as FNYEAQ. Spanning cysteine to phenylalanine, the CDR3 consists of 14 amino acids. Of all the DNA, just the CDR3 is kept, 42 bases in frame from base 1. After removal of 5 bases from V and 2 bases from J, the junction retains 5 bases not matched to a gene. The entire variable domain, with the stretches around the CDR3 drawn from the reference TRBV7-6 and TRBJ1-1 proteins, is GAGVSQSPRYKVTKRGQDVALRCDPISGHVSLYWYRQALGQGPEFLTYFNYEAQQDKSGLPNDRFSAERPEGSISTLTIQRTEQRDSAMYRCASSPDRSNTEAFFGQGTRLTVV.